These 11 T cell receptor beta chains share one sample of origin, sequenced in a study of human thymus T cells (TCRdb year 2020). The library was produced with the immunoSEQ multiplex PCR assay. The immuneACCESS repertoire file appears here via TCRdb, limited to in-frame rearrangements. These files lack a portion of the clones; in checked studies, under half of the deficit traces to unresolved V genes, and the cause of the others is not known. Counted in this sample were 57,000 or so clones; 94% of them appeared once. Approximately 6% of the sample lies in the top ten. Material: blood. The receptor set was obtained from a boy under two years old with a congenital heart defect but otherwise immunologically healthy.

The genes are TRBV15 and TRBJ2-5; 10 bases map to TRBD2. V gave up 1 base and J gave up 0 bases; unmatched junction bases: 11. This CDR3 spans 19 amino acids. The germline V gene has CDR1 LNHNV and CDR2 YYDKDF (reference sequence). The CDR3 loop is CATSRGRSGGALYQETQYF. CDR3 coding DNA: TGTGCCACCAGCAGAGGACGAAGCGGGGGGGCCTTGTACCAAGAGACCCAGTACTTC.

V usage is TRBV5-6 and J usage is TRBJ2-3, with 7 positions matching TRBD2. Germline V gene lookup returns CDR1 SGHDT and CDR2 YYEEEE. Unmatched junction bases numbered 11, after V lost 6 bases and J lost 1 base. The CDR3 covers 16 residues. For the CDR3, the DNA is TGTGCCAGCACCCCGGCGGCTAGCGGAGGCACAGATACGCAGTATTTT. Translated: CASTPAASGGTDTQYF. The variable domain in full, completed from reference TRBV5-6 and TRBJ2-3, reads DAGVTQSPTHLIKTRGQQVTLRCSPKSGHDTVSWYQQALGQGPQFIFQYYEEEERQRGNFPDRFSGHQFPNYSSELNVNALLLGDSALYLCASTPAASGGTDTQYFGPGTRLTVL.

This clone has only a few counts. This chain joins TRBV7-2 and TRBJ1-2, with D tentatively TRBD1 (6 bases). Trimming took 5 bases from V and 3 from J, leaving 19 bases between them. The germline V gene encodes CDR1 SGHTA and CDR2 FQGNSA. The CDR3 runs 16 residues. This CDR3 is CASSLTPSGVYYGYTF. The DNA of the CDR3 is TGTGCCAGCAGCCTAACCCCCTCAGGGGTCTACTATGGCTACACCTTC. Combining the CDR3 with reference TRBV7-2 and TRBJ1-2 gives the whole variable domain GAGVSQSPSNKVTEKGKDVELRCDPISGHTALYWYRQSLGQGLEFLIYFQGNSAPDKSGLPSDRFSAERTGGSVSTLTIQRTQQEDSAVYLCASSLTPSGVYYGYTFGSGTRLTVV.

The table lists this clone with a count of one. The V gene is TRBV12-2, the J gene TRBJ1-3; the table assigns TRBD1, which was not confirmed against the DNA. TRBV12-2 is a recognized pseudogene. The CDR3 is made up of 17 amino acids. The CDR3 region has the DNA TGTGCAAGTCGCTTAGAGGGACAGTGGAGCTCTGGAAACACCATATATTTT. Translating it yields CASRLEGQWSSGNTIYF.

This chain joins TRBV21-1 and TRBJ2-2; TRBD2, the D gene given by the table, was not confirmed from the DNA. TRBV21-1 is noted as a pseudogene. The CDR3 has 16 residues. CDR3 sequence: CASSIRAREGTGELFF. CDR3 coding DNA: TGTGCCAGCAGCATCAGGGCTCGGGAGGGCACCGGGGAGCTGTTTTTT.

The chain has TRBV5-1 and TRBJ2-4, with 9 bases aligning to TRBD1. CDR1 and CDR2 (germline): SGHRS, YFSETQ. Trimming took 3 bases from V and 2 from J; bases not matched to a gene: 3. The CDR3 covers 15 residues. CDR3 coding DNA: TGCGCCAGCAGCTGGGGACAGGGAACCAAAAACATTCAGTACTTC. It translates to CASSWGQGTKNIQYF.

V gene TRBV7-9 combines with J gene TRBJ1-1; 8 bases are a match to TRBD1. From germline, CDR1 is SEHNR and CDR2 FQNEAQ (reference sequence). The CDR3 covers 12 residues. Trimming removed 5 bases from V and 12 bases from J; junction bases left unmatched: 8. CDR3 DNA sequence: TGTGCCAGCAGCCTGGGGGGGACAGGTTCTTTCTTT. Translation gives CASSLGGTGSFF.

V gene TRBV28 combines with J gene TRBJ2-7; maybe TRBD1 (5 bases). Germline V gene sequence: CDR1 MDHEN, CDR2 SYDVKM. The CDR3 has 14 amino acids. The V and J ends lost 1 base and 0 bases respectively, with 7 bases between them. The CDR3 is CASSLSDSSYEQYF. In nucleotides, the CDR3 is TGTGCCAGCAGTTTATCCGACAGCTCCTACGAGCAGTACTTC.

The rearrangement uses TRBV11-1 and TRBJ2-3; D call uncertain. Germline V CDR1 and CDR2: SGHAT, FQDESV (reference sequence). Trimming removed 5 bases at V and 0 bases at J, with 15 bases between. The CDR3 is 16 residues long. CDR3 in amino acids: CASSLPPGPSTDTQYF. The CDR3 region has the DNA TGTGCCAGCAGCCTTCCCCCGGGCCCTAGCACAGATACGCAGTATTTT.

The CDR3 nucleotides are TGTGCCAGCAAATTGGGCCCACACTCCTACGAGCAGTACTTC. It translates to CASKLGPHSYEQYF. The V and J genes are TRBV2 and TRBJ2-7, with no clear D. Per the germline V gene, CDR1 is SNHLY and CDR2 is FYNNEI. V was cut by 7 bases and J by 0 bases, with 13 bases left in between. This CDR3 has 14 amino acids.

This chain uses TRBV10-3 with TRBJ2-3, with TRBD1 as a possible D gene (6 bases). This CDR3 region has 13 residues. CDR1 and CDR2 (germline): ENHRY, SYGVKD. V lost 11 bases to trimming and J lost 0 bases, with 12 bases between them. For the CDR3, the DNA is TGTGCCGGCTCGACAGGTAGCACAGATACGCAGTATTTT. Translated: CAGSTGSTDTQYF.